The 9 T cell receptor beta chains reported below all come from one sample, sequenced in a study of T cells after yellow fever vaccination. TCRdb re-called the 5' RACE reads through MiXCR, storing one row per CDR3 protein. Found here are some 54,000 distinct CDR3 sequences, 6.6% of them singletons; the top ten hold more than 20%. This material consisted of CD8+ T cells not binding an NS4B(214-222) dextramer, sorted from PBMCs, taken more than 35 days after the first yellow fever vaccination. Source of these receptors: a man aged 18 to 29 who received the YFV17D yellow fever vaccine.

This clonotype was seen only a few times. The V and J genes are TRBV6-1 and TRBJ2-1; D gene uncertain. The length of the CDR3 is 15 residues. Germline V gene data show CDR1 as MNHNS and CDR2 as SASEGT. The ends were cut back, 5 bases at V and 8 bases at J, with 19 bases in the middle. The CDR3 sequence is CASSPSLESQDEQFF. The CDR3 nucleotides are TGTGCCAGCAGTCCAAGTTTGGAGTCACAAGATGAGCAGTTCTTC.

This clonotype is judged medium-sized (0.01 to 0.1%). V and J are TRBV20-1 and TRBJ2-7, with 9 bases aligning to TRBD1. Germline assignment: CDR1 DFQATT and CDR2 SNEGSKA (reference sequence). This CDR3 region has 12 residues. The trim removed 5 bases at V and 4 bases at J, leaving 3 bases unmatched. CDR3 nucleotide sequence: TGCAGTGCTCGGGACAGGGAGTACGAGCAGTACTTC. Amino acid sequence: CSARDREYEQYF.

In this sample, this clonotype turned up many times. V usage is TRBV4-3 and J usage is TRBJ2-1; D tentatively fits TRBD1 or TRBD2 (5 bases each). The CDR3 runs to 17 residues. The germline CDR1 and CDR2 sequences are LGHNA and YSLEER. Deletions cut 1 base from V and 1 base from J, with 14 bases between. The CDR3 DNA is TGCGCCAGCAGCCAAGCACGGGGCGCCGGGTCCTACAATGAGCAGTTCTTC. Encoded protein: CASSQARGAGSYNEQFF.

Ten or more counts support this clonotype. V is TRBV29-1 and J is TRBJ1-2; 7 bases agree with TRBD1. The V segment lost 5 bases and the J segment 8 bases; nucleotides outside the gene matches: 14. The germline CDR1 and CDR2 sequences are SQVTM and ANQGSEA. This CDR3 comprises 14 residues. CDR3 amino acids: CSVSFDRAEGGYTF. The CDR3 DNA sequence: TGCAGCGTTAGTTTCGACAGGGCCGAGGGAGGCTACACCTTC.

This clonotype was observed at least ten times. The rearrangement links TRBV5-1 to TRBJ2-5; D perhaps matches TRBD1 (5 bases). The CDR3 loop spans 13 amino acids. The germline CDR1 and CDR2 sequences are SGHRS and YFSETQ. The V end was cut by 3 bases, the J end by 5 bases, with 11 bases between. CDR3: CASSSVPGETQYF. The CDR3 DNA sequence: TGCGCCAGCAGCTCGGTCCCAGGGGAGACCCAGTACTTC. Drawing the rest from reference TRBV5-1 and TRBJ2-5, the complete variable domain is KAGVTQTPRYLIKTRGQQVTLSCSPISGHRSVSWYQQTPGQGLQFLFEYFSETQRNKGNFPGRFSGRQFSNSRSEMNVSTLELGDSALYLCASSSVPGETQYFGPGTRLLVL.

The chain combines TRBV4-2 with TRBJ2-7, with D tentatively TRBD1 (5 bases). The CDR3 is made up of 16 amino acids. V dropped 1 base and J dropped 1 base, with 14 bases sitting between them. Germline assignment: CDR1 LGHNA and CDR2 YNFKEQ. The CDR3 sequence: CASSQGPPGPSYEQYF. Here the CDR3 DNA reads TGTGCCAGCAGCCAAGGACCACCAGGGCCGTCCTACGAGCAGTACTTC.

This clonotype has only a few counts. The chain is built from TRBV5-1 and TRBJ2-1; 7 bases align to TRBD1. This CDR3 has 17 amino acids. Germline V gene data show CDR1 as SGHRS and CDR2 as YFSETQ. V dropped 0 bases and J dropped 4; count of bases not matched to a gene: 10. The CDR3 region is CASSLVHPGQLYNEQFF. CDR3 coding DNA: TGCGCCAGCAGCTTGGTGCATCCGGGACAGCTTTACAATGAGCAGTTCTTC.

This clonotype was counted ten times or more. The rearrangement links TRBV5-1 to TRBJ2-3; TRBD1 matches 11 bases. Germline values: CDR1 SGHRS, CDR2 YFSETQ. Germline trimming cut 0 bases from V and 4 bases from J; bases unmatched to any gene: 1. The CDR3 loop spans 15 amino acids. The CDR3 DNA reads TGCGCCAGCAGCTTGGAGGGACAGGGGGCAGATACGCAGTATTTT. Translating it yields CASSLEGQGADTQYF.

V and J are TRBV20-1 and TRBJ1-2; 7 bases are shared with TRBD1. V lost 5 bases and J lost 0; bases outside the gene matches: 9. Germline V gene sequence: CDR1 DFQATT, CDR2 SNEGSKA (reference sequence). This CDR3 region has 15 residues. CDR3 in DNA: TGCAGTGCTCAAGAGGATGGGACAGCTAACTATGGCTACACCTTC. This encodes CSAQEDGTANYGYTF.